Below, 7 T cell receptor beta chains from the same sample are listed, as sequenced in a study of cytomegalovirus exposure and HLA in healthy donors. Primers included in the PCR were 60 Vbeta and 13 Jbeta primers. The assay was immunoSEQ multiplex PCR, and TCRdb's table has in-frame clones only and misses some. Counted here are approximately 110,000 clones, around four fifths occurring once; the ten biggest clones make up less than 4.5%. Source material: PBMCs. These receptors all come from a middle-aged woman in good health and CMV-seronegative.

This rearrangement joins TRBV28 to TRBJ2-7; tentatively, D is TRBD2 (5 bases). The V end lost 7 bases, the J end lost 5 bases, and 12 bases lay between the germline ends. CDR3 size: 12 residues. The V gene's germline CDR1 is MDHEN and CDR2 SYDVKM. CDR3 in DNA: TGTGCCAGCACCTCCTCCGGGAACGAGCAGTACTTC. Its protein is CASTSSGNEQYF.

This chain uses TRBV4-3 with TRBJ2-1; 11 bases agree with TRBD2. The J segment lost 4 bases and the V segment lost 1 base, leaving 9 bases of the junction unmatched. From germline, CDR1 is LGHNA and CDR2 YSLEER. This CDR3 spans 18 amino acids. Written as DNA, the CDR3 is TGCGCCAGCAGCCAAGTACTAGCGGGGGACATAATATACAATGAGCAGTTCTTC. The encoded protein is CASSQVLAGDIIYNEQFF.

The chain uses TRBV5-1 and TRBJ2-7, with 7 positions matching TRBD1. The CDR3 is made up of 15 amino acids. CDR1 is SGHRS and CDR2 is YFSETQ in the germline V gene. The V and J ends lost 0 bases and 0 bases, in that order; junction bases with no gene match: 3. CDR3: CASSLAGDSSYEQYF. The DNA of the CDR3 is TGCGCCAGCAGCTTGGCCGGGGACAGCTCCTACGAGCAGTACTTC.

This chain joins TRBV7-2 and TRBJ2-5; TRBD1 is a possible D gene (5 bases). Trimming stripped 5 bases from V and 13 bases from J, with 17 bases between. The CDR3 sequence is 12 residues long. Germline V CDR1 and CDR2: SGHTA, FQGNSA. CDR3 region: CASSLGQGWRYF. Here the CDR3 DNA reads TGTGCCAGCAGCCTTGGGCAGGGTTGGAGGTACTTC.

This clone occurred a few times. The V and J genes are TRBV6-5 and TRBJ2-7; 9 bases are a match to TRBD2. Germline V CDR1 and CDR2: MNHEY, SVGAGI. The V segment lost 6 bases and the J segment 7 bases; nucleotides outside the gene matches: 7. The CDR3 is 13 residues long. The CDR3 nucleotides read TGTGCCAGCAGCCTAGCGGGATCGGGTGAGCAGTACTTC. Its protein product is CASSLAGSGEQYF.

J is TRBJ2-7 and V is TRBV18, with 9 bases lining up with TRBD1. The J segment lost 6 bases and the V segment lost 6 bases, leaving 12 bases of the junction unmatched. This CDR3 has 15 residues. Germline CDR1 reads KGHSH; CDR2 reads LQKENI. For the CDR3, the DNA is TGTGCCAGCTCCCCTCGACAGGGGGAGTCTGGCGAGCAGTACTTC. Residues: CASSPRQGESGEQYF.

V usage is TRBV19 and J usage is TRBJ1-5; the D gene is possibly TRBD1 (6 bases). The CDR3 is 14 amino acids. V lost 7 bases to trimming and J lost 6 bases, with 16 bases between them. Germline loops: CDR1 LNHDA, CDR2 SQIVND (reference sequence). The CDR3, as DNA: TGTGCCAGTACCTCAGGGGTTGGGAGTCAGCCCCAGCATTTT. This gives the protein CASTSGVGSQPQHF.